The next 23 T cell receptor beta chains were all read from a single sample in a study of identical twins. Via MiXCR, TCRdb re-called the 5' RACE reads, giving one row per CDR3 protein. The sample contains 1.5 million or so distinct CDR3 sequences, 32% of which appear only once. The sample was cord blood. The source of these receptors is a newborn girl in good health.

This chain links TRBV2 with TRBJ1-2; D not certain. The length of the CDR3 is 12 residues. Trimming removed 2 bases from V and 10 bases from J, with 11 bases in between. Germline V gene data show CDR1 as SNHLY and CDR2 as FYNNEI. CDR3 loop: CASSEPAADYTF. The CDR3 DNA follows: TGTGCCAGCAGTGAACCGGCGGCTGACTACACCTTC.

The CDR3 protein is CASSYLGGGDQPQHF. CDR3 in DNA: TGTGCCAGCAGTTACTTGGGGGGAGGGGACCAGCCCCAGCATTTT. This chain uses TRBV6-5 with TRBJ1-5, with TRBD1 as a possible D gene (5 bases). The CDR3 totals 15 residues. Germline V gene lookup returns CDR1 MNHEY and CDR2 SVGAGI. Trimming removed 1 base from V and 7 bases from J, with 14 bases in between.

This rearrangement joins TRBV27 to TRBJ2-5; D may match TRBD1 or TRBD2 (6 bases each). The J call may be incorrect, as the DNA end agrees better with TRBJ2-7. Germline-derived CDR1 and CDR2 are MNHEY and SMNVEV (reference sequence). CDR3 size: 16 residues. For the CDR3, the DNA is TGTGCCAGCAGTGTGGGACTGGGGACACCCTACTACGAGCAGTACTTC. It encodes CASSVGLGTPYYEQYF.

This clonotype has more than one count but fewer than ten. The V and J genes are TRBV4-1 and TRBJ1-6, with D perhaps TRBD1 (6 bases). The CDR3 consists of 13 residues. Per the germline V gene, CDR1 is MGHRA and CDR2 is YSYEKL. V was trimmed by 0 bases and J by 9 bases, leaving 6 bases between them. The CDR3 bases are TGCGCCAGCAGCCAAGAACAGGGTTCACCCCTCCACTTT. It translates to CASSQEQGSPLHF.

This clonotype came up a few times. This chain links TRBV14 with TRBJ1-4; the D is unclear. V was clipped by 4 bases and J by 4 bases, with 13 bases between them. Germline loops: CDR1 SGHDN, CDR2 FVKESK. The CDR3 consists of 15 residues. CDR3 sequence (DNA): TGTGCCAGCAGCCGCAGCGTACTCAGTAATGAAAAACTGTTTTTT. Translated, it gives CASSRSVLSNEKLFF.

This clonotype was seen only a few times. The chain has TRBV2 and TRBJ2-7; 7 bases map to TRBD2. V was pared by 7 bases and J by 0 bases, with 6 bases of the junction left unmatched. This CDR3 is 14 amino acids long. Per germline, CDR1 SNHLY and CDR2 FYNNEI. The CDR3 region is CASTKLAASYEQYF. As DNA, the CDR3 is TGTGCCAGCACAAAGCTAGCGGCCTCCTACGAGCAGTACTTC.

The chain combines TRBV10-3 with TRBJ1-2, with a tentative D call TRBD1 (6 bases). This CDR3 contains 17 residues. Germline CDR1 and CDR2: ENHRY and SYGVKD. V was shortened by 0 bases and J by 8 bases, with 22 bases between the two germline ends. The CDR3 reads CAISESQKGERRRGYTF. The CDR3 nucleotides read TGTGCCATCAGTGAGTCCCAGAAGGGGGAACGGCGCAGGGGCTACACCTTC.

The chain uses TRBV2 and TRBJ2-3; 9 bases line up with TRBD2. V trimming: 8 bases; J trimming: 8 bases; junction bases outside the gene matches: 17. The CDR3 is made up of 16 amino acids. CDR1 and CDR2 (germline): SNHLY, FYNNEI. The CDR3 DNA sequence: TGTGCCAGCGAATTGGGAGTAGCGGGAGAAGGGGGTACGCAGTATTTT. This sequence encodes CASELGVAGEGGTQYF.

This clonotype was counted ten times or more. The chain joins TRBV20-1 to TRBJ2-7; 9 bases line up with TRBD1. Germline CDR1 reads DFQATT; CDR2 reads SNEGSKA (reference sequence). The CDR3 contains 14 residues. The V and J ends lost 3 bases and 4 bases, in that order; junction bases with no gene match: 7. The DNA for the CDR3 is TGCAGTGCTAGGATACCGGGACAGGGATACGAGCAGTACTTC. Translating it yields CSARIPGQGYEQYF.

This chain links TRBV10-3 with TRBJ2-3; 10 bases map to TRBD2. The germline V gene encodes CDR1 ENHRY and CDR2 SYGVKD. V gave up 0 bases and J gave up 1 base; unmatched junction bases: 13. There are 20 residues in the CDR3. The CDR3 bases are TGTGCCATCAGTGAGTCCGACAGCCCTAGCGGGAGAAGGCGCACAGATACGCAGTATTTT. Translation: CAISESDSPSGRRRTDTQYF.

The J gene is TRBJ1-2, the V gene TRBV30; D is possibly TRBD1 (6 bases). The CDR3 extends over 15 amino acids. Germline CDR1 GTSNPN, CDR2 SVGIG (reference sequence). The ends were cut back, 0 bases at V and 8 bases at J, with 19 bases in the middle. The CDR3 is CAWSVGLQGFGGYTF. The DNA for the CDR3 is TGTGCCTGGAGTGTAGGGTTACAGGGTTTTGGAGGCTACACCTTC. Full variable domain (remainder filled in from reference TRBV30 and TRBJ1-2): SQTIHQWPATLVQPVGSPLSLECTVEGTSNPNLYWYRQAAGRGLQLLFYSVGIGQISSEVPQNLSASRPQDRQFILSSKKLLLSDSGFYLCAWSVGLQGFGGYTFGSGTRLTVV.

The chain recombines TRBV6-6 with TRBJ2-1, with D perhaps matching TRBD2 (5 bases). In germline, CDR1 is MNHNY, CDR2 SVGAGI (reference sequence). Between the trimmed V and J ends, which lost 2 bases and 7 bases, there was a span of 12 bases. The CDR3 runs 14 residues. As DNA, the CDR3 is TGTGCCAGCAGTTACCAAAACCCGGGGAATGAGCAGTTCTTC. Encoded protein: CASSYQNPGNEQFF.

This chain uses TRBV27 with TRBJ1-4; D uncertain. This CDR3 contains 12 residues. CDR1 is MNHEY, CDR2 SMNVEV, per germline (reference sequence). V was clipped by 6 bases and J by 9 bases, with 11 bases between them. The CDR3 sequence is CASSPPSQKLFF. The CDR3 DNA is TGTGCCAGCAGCCCCCCAAGTCAAAAACTGTTTTTT.

This clonotype was counted ten times or more. The rearrangement uses TRBV4-2 and TRBJ2-7, with 9 bases fitting TRBD2. Per the germline V gene, CDR1 is LGHNA and CDR2 is YNFKEQ. Trimming took 0 bases from V and 0 from J; bases not matched to a gene: 0. The CDR3 length is 15 residues. The CDR3 bases are TGTGCCAGCAGCCAAGATAGCGGGAGCTCCTACGAGCAGTACTTC. It translates to CASSQDSGSSYEQYF.

This clonotype occurred a few times. The V gene is TRBV3-1, the J gene TRBJ2-1; 11 bases are a match to TRBD2. V was pared by 2 bases and J by 15 bases, with 6 bases of the junction left unmatched. Germline V gene data show CDR1 as LGHDT and CDR2 as YNNKEL (reference sequence). CDR3 size: 13 residues. The CDR3 DNA follows: TGTGCCAGCAGCCAAATCCGACTAGCGGGATTGTTCTTC. Protein sequence: CASSQIRLAGLFF.

This clonotype was counted a few times. The chain employs TRBV3-1 and TRBJ1-2; 8 nucleotides align to TRBD1. This CDR3 region has 14 residues. Germline V gene lookup returns CDR1 LGHDT and CDR2 YNNKEL (reference sequence). V shed 1 base, J shed 5 bases, and the junction held 3 bases outside the gene matches. The CDR3 here is CASSQGHRGYGYTF. For the CDR3, the DNA is TGTGCCAGCAGCCAAGGTCACAGGGGGTATGGCTACACCTTC.

The rearrangement uses TRBV4-1 and TRBJ2-5; no reliable D call. The end of the DNA fits TRBJ2-4 better, so the J call may be wrong. This CDR3 is built from 15 residues. Germline CDR1 is MGHRA and CDR2 is YSYEKL. As DNA, the CDR3 is TGCGCCAGCAGCCAAGTGTTCAACAGAAAAAACATTCAGTACTTC. It encodes CASSQVFNRKNIQYF.

This clonotype occurred a few times. In DNA, the CDR3 is TGTGCCAGCAGCCAACGCCCTACAACCATAGTGAACTCCTACAATGAGCAGTTCTTC. This translates into CASSQRPTTIVNSYNEQFF. This sequence joins TRBV3-1 and TRBJ2-1; D gene unclear. Germline V gene sequence: CDR1 LGHDT, CDR2 YNNKEL (reference sequence). There are 19 residues in the CDR3. V lost 2 bases and J lost 0, with 20 bases in between.

The V call is TRBV20-1, the J call TRBJ2-5; D might be TRBD2 (6 bases). The J call is doubtful: the DNA matches TRBJ2-7 better. The germline V gene has CDR1 DFQATT and CDR2 SNEGSKA (reference sequence). This CDR3 is 14 amino acids long. The CDR3 protein is CSARDVRLGDEQYF. The CDR3 bases are TGCAGTGCTAGAGATGTGAGACTAGGGGACGAGCAGTACTTC.

CDR3 sequence: CASSQEGTVSYNEQFF. CDR3 DNA sequence: TGTGCCAGCAGCCAAGAGGGCACAGTCTCCTACAATGAGCAGTTCTTC. The genes are TRBV4-2 and TRBJ2-1; D is uncertain. Germline assignment: CDR1 LGHNA and CDR2 YNFKEQ. The V end was cut by 0 bases, the J end by 0 bases, with 9 bases between. The CDR3 spans 16 residues.

This clonotype has just a few counts. The chain employs TRBV28 and TRBJ1-4, with D possibly matching TRBD1 (5 bases). CDR3 length equals 13 residues. Trimming removed 6 bases at V and 5 bases at J, with 10 bases between. Germline V gene data show CDR1 as MDHEN and CDR2 as SYDVKM. The CDR3 DNA reads TGTGCCAGCAGGGGGGATGGAAATGAAAAACTGTTTTTT. This encodes CASRGDGNEKLFF.

This clonotype was picked up a small number of times. The chain employs TRBV20-1 and TRBJ1-2; 10 bases are shared with TRBD1. The CDR3 length is 13 residues. The V and J ends lost 6 bases and 6 bases, in that order; junction bases with no gene match: 7. Germline CDR1 and CDR2: DFQATT and SNEGSKA (reference sequence). The CDR3 nucleotides read TGCAGTGCCCCGACAGGGGGCCGTAATGGCTACACCTTC. Translating gives CSAPTGGRNGYTF.

The CDR3: CASRGTPLHF. As DNA, the CDR3 is TGCGCCAGCAGGGGAACACCCCTCCACTTT. The V call is TRBV10-1, the J call TRBJ1-6; D not certain. Germline-derived CDR1 and CDR2 are WNHNN and SYGVQD (reference sequence). The CDR3 has 10 residues. V was clipped by 6 bases and J by 11 bases, with 5 bases between them.